This is a list of T cell receptor beta chains from one sample in a study of OX40 agonist ivuxolimab in advanced cancers. Libraries were prepared by immunoSEQ multiplex PCR; TCRdb keeps only in-frame clonotypes and omits some of them. This table has roughly 100,000 clones, approximately 93% appearing once. The sequencing used CD4+ or CD8+ T cells sorted from blood, collected in a trial of the OX40 agonist ivuxolimab. The origin of the receptors is an adult with an advanced solid tumor such as melanoma, head and neck, liver or kidney cancer. CDR3s include the opening cysteine and the closing phenylalanine or tryptophan. D genes are given only for firm matches. The size of a clone is reported for some rows only, either as once, few or many, or as a class for expanded clones.

j_gene	v_gene	abundance	d_gene	CDR3aa	CDR3nt
TRBJ2-5	TRBV2	once	TRBD2	CASSDQTSGEETQYF	TGTGCCAGCAGTGACCAGACTAGCGGGGAAGAGACCCAGTACTTC
TRBJ1-1	TRBV19	.	TRBD1	CASNRDRSSVTEAFF	TGTGCCAGTAACCGGGACAGGAGTAGTGTCACTGAAGCTTTCTTT
TRBJ1-6	TRBV25-1	few	.	CASSVRDWYNSPLHF	TGTGCCAGCAGTGTTCGGGACTGGTATAATTCACCCCTCCACTTT
TRBJ2-1	TRBV7-2	.	TRBD2	CASSTGPGLGMYEQFF	TGTGCCAGCAGCACTGGACCGGGACTAGGGATGTATGAGCAGTTCTTC
TRBJ2-3	TRBV4-1	.	TRBD2	CASSQPLLAGGEDTQYF	TGCGCCAGCAGCCAACCCCTTCTAGCGGGAGGGGAAGATACGCAGTATTTT
TRBJ2-3	TRBV4-2	.	.	CASSQGGSGWGTQYF	TGTGCCAGCAGCCAAGGGGGCTCGGGGTGGGGTACGCAGTATTTT
TRBJ2-2	TRBV5-1	once	TRBD2	CASSLGPLAGGNGELFF	TGCGCCAGCAGCTTGGGGCCCCTAGCGGGGGGCAACGGGGAGCTGTTTTTT
TRBJ1-6	TRBV7-3	.	.	CASSSGSYNSPLHF	TGTGCCAGCAGCTCCGGATCCTATAATTCACCCCTCCACTTT
TRBJ1-5	TRBV28	.	.	CASSFEEGATTFYSNQPQHF	TGTGCCAGCAGTTTTGAAGAAGGGGCCACTACATTTTATAGCAATCAGCCCCAGCATTTT
TRBJ1-3	TRBV7-9	.	.	CASSYRRGAGGNTIYF	TGTGCCAGCAGCTACCGCCGGGGGGCGGGAGGAAACACCATATATTTT
TRBJ2-1	TRBV5-4	.	.	CASSLAVQNEQFF	TGTGCCAGCAGCTTGGCCGTGCAGAATGAGCAGTTCTTC
TRBJ1-3	TRBV10-1	.	TRBD1	CASKIRGRKGNTIYF	TGCGCCAGCAAGATCAGGGGGCGGAAGGGAAACACCATATATTTT
TRBJ2-3	TRBV6-6	.	.	CASSSPFGSTDTQYF	TGTGCCAGCAGTTCCCCCTTCGGTAGCACAGATACGCAGTATTTT
TRBJ2-3	TRBV5-6	.	.	CASSLFSTDTQYF	TGTGCCAGCAGCTTGTTTAGCACAGATACGCAGTATTTT
TRBJ2-2	TRBV27	.	.	CASSLFKTANTGELFF	TGTGCCAGCAGTTTATTTAAGACAGCCAACACCGGGGAGCTGTTTTTT
TRBJ2-1	TRBV7-2	.	TRBD2	CASSFLAGGPYEQFF	TGTGCCAGCAGCTTCCTAGCGGGGGGGCCATATGAGCAGTTCTTC
TRBJ2-3	TRBV27	once	.	CASSFFSRFGEPATDTQYF	TGTGCCAGCAGTTTTTTTTCCCGGTTCGGGGAACCGGCCACAGATACGCAGTATTTT
TRBJ2-3	TRBV9	.	TRBD2	CASGLRGGTDTQYF	TGTGCCAGCGGTCTCCGGGGGGGCACAGATACGCAGTATTTT
TRBJ1-1	TRBV14	once	.	CASSQVGGPNLGSEAFF	TGTGCCAGCAGCCAAGTAGGGGGACCTAACCTAGGGTCTGAAGCTTTCTTT
TRBJ1-2	TRBV4-3	.	TRBD1	CASSQGQGARGANYGYTF	TGCGCCAGCAGCCAAGGACAGGGGGCGCGAGGAGCTAACTATGGCTACACCTTC
TRBJ2-1	TRBV11-3	.	TRBD2	CASTPGLDWAEQFF	TGTGCCAGCACGCCGGGACTAGATTGGGCTGAGCAGTTCTTC
TRBJ1-2	TRBV19	.	TRBD1	CASSKDRGYYGYTF	TGTGCCAGTAGTAAGGACAGGGGATACTATGGCTACACCTTC
TRBJ1-6	TRBV5-4	.	.	CASSFDRNNSPLHF	TGTGCCAGCAGCTTTGACAGGAATAATTCACCCCTCCACTTT
TRBJ1-2	TRBV30	.	.	CAWSVSFGPPNYGYTF	TGTGCCTGGAGTGTTTCGTTCGGACCGCCTAACTATGGCTACACCTTC
TRBJ2-3	TRBV29-1	once	.	CSENTGTDTQYF	TGCAGCGAAAATACGGGCACAGATACGCAGTATTTT
TRBJ1-2	TRBV11-2	.	.	CASSLQGNYGYTF	TGTGCCAGCAGCCTACAGGGAAACTATGGCTACACCTTC
TRBJ1-5	TRBV7-8	.	.	CASSWGIRQPQHF	TGTGCCAGCAGCTGGGGCATAAGGCAGCCCCAGCATTTT
TRBJ2-1	TRBV5-1	.	TRBD2	CASSPTGGIDEQFF	TGCGCCAGCAGCCCGACCGGGGGGATCGATGAGCAGTTCTTC
TRBJ2-2	TRBV9	.	.	CASSVGLGELFF	TGTGCCAGCAGCGTGGGTTTGGGGGAGCTGTTTTTT
TRBJ1-3	TRBV30	.	.	CAWSNSGNTIYF	TGTGCCTGGAGTAACTCTGGAAACACCATATATTTT
TRBJ2-3	TRBV2	.	TRBD1	CASSEGGTGTDTQYF	TGTGCCAGCAGTGAAGGGGGGACAGGAACAGATACGCAGTATTTT
TRBJ2-4	TRBV11-3	.	.	CASSLDRGAKNIQYF	TGTGCCAGCAGCTTAGACAGGGGAGCCAAAAACATTCAGTACTTC
TRBJ1-4	TRBV6-1	.	TRBD1	CASSATAYRGREKLFF	TGTGCCAGCAGTGCTACCGCTTACAGGGGGCGAGAAAAACTGTTTTTT
TRBJ2-1	TRBV7-6	.	TRBD2	CASSLALAGVNEQFF	TGTGCCAGCAGCTTAGCGTTAGCGGGAGTCAATGAGCAGTTCTTC
TRBJ2-1	TRBV11-3	few	.	CASSTAPRQQFF	TGTGCCAGCAGTACAGCTCCTCGGCAGCAGTTCTTC
TRBJ2-3	TRBV4-2	.	TRBD2	CASSPELRAGVLDTQYF	TGTGCCAGCAGCCCCGAGCTCCGAGCGGGGGTCCTGGATACGCAGTATTTT
TRBJ2-1	TRBV15	.	TRBD2	CATTLEHPSGPYNEQFF	TGTGCCACCACCTTGGAGCACCCTAGCGGACCCTACAATGAGCAGTTCTTC
TRBJ1-2	TRBV28	.	.	CASSVQRTRDYGYTF	TGTGCCAGCAGTGTACAGCGGACACGGGACTATGGCTACACCTTC
TRBJ2-1	TRBV5-1	.	TRBD2	CASSERLAEANNEQFF	TGCGCCAGCAGCGAGAGACTAGCGGAGGCTAACAATGAGCAGTTCTTC
TRBJ1-2	TRBV28	.	.	CASSFLSALRGGYTF	TGTGCCAGCAGTTTTTTATCTGCACTAAGGGGTGGCTACACCTTC
TRBJ1-1	TRBV18	few	.	CASSLQMNTEAFF	TGTGCCAGCTCACTACAAATGAACACTGAAGCTTTCTTT
TRBJ2-2	TRBV27	.	.	CASSRSTGGELFF	TGTGCCAGCAGTCGGAGCACAGGCGGGGAGCTGTTTTTT
TRBJ2-5	TRBV9	.	TRBD2	CASSGSGLAGIETQYF	TGTGCCAGCAGCGGGAGCGGACTAGCGGGAATAGAGACCCAGTACTTC
TRBJ1-3	TRBV2	few	.	CASSEYRGTIYF	TGTGCCAGCAGTGAATACAGAGGCACCATATATTTT
TRBJ2-3	TRBV11-3	.	.	CASSLGGQVGTDTQYF	TGTGCCAGCAGCTTAGGAGGCCAGGTCGGCACAGATACGCAGTATTTT
TRBJ2-3	TRBV5-1	.	.	CASSSGPTDTQYF	TGCGCCAGCAGCTCAGGTCCCACAGATACGCAGTATTTT
TRBJ1-6	TRBV28	once	.	CASSPGRPSSYNSPLHF	TGTGCCAGCAGTCCCGGACGTCCGAGCTCCTATAATTCACCCCTCCACTTT
TRBJ2-2	TRBV12-5	few	.	CASGLTNTGELFF	TGTGCTAGTGGTTTGACAAACACCGGGGAGCTGTTTTTT
TRBJ1-1	TRBV6-5	.	.	CASSYGGGYTEAFF	TGTGCCAGCAGTTACGGGGGAGGGTACACTGAAGCTTTCTTT
TRBJ2-5	TRBV5-6	once	TRBD1	CASSSTGDQETQYF	TGTGCCAGCAGCTCGACAGGGGACCAAGAGACCCAGTACTTC
TRBJ1-1	TRBV6-6	.	.	CASSSPGPGDTEAFF	TGTGCCAGCAGTTCTCCAGGGCCCGGGGACACTGAAGCTTTCTTT
TRBJ2-3	TRBV20-1	once	.	CSASPGDTQYF	TGCAGTGCTAGTCCAGGAGATACGCAGTATTTT
TRBJ2-1	TRBV6-5	.	.	CASSYLPGVDNEQFF	TGTGCCAGCAGTTACTTGCCGGGTGTCGACAATGAGCAGTTCTTC